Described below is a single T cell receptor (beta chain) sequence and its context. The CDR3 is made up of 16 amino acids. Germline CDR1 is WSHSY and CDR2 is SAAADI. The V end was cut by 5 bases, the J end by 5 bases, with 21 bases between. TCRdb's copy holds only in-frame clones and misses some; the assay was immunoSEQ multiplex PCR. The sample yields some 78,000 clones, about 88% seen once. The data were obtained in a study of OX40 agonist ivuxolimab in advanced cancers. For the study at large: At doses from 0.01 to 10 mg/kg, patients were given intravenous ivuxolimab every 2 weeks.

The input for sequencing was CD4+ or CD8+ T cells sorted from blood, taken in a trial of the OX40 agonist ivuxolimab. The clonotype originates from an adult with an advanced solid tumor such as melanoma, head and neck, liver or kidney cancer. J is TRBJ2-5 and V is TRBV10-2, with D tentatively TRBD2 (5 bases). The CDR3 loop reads CASSQRELRSRETQYF. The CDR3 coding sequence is TGCGCCAGCAGTCAGAGGGAGCTTAGGTCTCGGGAGACCCAGTACTTC.